Below are 9 T cell receptor beta chains sequenced from a single sample in a study of blood T cell repertoires in COVID-19. The assay was immunoSEQ multiplex PCR, and TCRdb's table has in-frame clones only and misses some. The sample comprises roughly 370,000 clones, approximately 90% of which are singletons, and approximately 10% rests with the top ten. The source material was PBMCs or T cells enriched from blood (not recorded which). The receptors originated from a woman aged 50 to 65 who had recovered from COVID-19.

This clone was seen a handful of times. This chain links TRBV29-1 with TRBJ2-5; TRBD1 aligns across 8 bases. This CDR3 has 13 amino acids. CDR1 is SQVTM and CDR2 is ANQGSEA in the germline V gene. The junction had 6 bases not matched to a gene; V was cut back by 4 bases and J by 5 bases. This chain's CDR3 is CSVGPGGAETQYF. CDR3 DNA: TGCAGCGTTGGTCCAGGGGGCGCTGAGACCCAGTACTTC.

The chain combines TRBV10-3 with TRBJ1-5, with D uncertain. This CDR3 is 14 amino acids long. V was shortened by 3 bases and J by 3 bases, with 9 bases between the two germline ends. Germline assignment: CDR1 ENHRY and CDR2 SYGVKD. CDR3 nucleotides: TGTGCCATCAGTGACAGAACAATCAATCAGCCCCAGCATTTT. Residues: CAISDRTINQPQHF.

J is TRBJ1-5 and V is TRBV7-9, with TRBD1 matching over 9 bases. V was clipped by 6 bases and J by 6 bases; unmatched bases: 9. Looked up from germline, CDR1 is SEHNR and CDR2 is FQNEAQ (reference sequence). This CDR3 comprises 15 residues. The CDR3 loop is CASRRVLQGAQPQHF. The CDR3 nucleotides read TGTGCCAGCAGGAGGGTCCTACAGGGGGCTCAGCCCCAGCATTTT.

The V call is TRBV5-6, the J call TRBJ2-7, with D perhaps TRBD2 (6 bases). The CDR3 consists of 15 residues. V lost 4 bases to trimming and J lost 0 bases, with 14 bases between them. Germline loops: CDR1 SGHDT, CDR2 YYEEEE. CDR3 amino acids: CASSPVGGPSYEQYF. DNA of the CDR3: TGTGCCAGCAGCCCGGTGGGGGGACCCTCCTACGAGCAGTACTTC.

The rearrangement links TRBV18 to TRBJ1-5, with 8 positions matching TRBD1. In germline, CDR1 is KGHSH, CDR2 LQKENI. The J segment lost 0 bases and the V segment lost 3 bases, leaving 13 bases of the junction unmatched. The CDR3 consists of 19 residues. CDR3 amino acids: CASSPTGAALTHSNQPQHF. CDR3 nucleotides: TGTGCCAGCTCACCGACAGGGGCGGCGCTGACCCATAGCAATCAGCCCCAGCATTTT.

The chain couples TRBV6-5 to TRBJ1-6; D is possibly TRBD1 (5 bases). The CDR3 is 15 amino acids. Germline CDR1 reads MNHEY; CDR2 reads SVGAGI. V lost 6 bases, J lost 4 bases, and 13 bases lay in between. Written as DNA, the CDR3 is TGTGCCAGCAGACGCGGGGGAGATTATAATTCACCCCTCCACTTT. Its translation: CASRRGGDYNSPLHF.

The chain employs TRBV14 and TRBJ2-1; D is possibly TRBD2 (5 bases). Germline lookup yields CDR1 SGHDN and CDR2 FVKESK. V lost 4 bases and J 6 bases, leaving 22 bases between the germline ends. The CDR3 loop spans 17 amino acids. The CDR3 here is CASSRLFRAGSPNEQFF. The DNA for the CDR3 is TGTGCCAGCAGCCGATTGTTCCGGGCGGGTAGTCCCAATGAGCAGTTCTTC.

This chain joins TRBV20-1 and TRBJ2-5; 7 nucleotides line up with TRBD2. The CDR3 contains 15 residues. The V gene's germline CDR1 is DFQATT and CDR2 SNEGSKA (reference sequence). With V trimmed by 6 bases and J by 0 bases, 10 bases remained unmatched. CDR3 nucleotides: TGCAGTGCGAGTAGGGCTAGCGGAAACCAAGAGACCCAGTACTTC. As protein: CSASRASGNQETQYF.

In this sample, this clone turned up once. J is TRBJ2-5 and V is TRBV6-5, with D possibly TRBD2 on 7 matching bases. This CDR3 is built from 14 residues. From germline, CDR1 is MNHEY and CDR2 SVGAGI. V lost 0 bases, J lost 5 bases, and 10 bases lay in between. Written as DNA, the CDR3 is TGTGCCAGCAGTTACTCGGGGGGGCCGGAGACCCAGTACTTC. Translating it yields CASSYSGGPETQYF.